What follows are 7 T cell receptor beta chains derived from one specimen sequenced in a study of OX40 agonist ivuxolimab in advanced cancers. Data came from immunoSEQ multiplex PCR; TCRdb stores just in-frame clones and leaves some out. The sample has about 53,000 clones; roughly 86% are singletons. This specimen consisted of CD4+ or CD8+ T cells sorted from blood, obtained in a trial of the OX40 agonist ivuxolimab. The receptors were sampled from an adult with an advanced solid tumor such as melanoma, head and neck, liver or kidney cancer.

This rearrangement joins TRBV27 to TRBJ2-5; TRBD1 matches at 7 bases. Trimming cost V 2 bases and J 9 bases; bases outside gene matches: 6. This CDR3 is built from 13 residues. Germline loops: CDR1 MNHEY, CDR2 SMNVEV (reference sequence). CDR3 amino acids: CASSLEKTGPQYF. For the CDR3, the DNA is TGTGCCAGCAGTTTAGAGAAGACAGGGCCCCAGTACTTC.

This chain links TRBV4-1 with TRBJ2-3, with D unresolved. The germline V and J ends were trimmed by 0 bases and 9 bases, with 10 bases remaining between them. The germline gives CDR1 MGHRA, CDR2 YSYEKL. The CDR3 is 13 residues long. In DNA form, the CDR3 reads TGCGCCAGCAGCCAAGATTTCGAGACCACGCAGTATTTT. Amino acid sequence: CASSQDFETTQYF.

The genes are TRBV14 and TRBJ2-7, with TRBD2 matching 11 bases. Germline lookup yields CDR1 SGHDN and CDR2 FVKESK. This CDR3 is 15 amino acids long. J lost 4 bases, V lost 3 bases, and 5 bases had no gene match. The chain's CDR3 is CASSHKTSGVYEQYF. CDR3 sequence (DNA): TGTGCCAGCAGCCATAAGACTAGCGGGGTGTACGAGCAGTACTTC.

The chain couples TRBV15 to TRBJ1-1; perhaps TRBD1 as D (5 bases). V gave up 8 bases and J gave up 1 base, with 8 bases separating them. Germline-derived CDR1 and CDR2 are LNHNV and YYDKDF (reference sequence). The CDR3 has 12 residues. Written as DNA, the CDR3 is TGTGCCACCGAGGGGCGGAACACTGAAGCTTTCTTT. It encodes CATEGRNTEAFF.

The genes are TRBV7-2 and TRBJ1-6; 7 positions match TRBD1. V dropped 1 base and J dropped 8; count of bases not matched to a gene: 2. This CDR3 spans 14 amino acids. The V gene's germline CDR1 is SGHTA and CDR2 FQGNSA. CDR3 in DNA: TGTGCCAGCAGCTTAGGGGGACAGTATTCACCCCTCCACTTT. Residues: CASSLGGQYSPLHF. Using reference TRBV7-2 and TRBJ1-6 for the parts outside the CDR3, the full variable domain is GAGVSQSPSNKVTEKGKDVELRCDPISGHTALYWYRQSLGQGLEFLIYFQGNSAPDKSGLPSDRFSAERTGGSVSTLTIQRTQQEDSAVYLCASSLGGQYSPLHFGNGTRLTVT.

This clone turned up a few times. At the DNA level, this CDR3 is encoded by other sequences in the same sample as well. CDR3 in DNA: TGTGCCAGCAGTTTCCTAGCGGGGACAGATACGCAGTATTTT. Translation gives CASSFLAGTDTQYF. The chain uses TRBV28 and TRBJ2-3; 9 nucleotides align to TRBD2. The length of the CDR3 is 14 residues. Germline loops: CDR1 MDHEN, CDR2 SYDVKM. V lost 3 bases to trimming and J lost 3 bases; unmatched junction nucleotides: 1.

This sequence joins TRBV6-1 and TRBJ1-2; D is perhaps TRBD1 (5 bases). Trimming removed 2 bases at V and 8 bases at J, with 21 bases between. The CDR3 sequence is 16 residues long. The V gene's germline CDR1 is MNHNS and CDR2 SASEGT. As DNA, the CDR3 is TGTGCCAGCAGTGAATCGGTTGGGGCAGGGTATTCAGGCTACACCTTC. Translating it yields CASSESVGAGYSGYTF.